The 24 T cell receptor beta chains below were found in one sample sequenced in a study of T cell responses to AZD1222 COVID-19 vaccine. TCRdb keeps only in-frame clones here, not all; method: immunoSEQ multiplex PCR. The data hold around 99,000 clones, with 85% to 95% observed a single time. The sequences come from peripheral blood, collected on day 0 of AZD1222 vaccination. These receptors came from an adult in good health.

This clone has only one observation. This chain joins TRBV7-2 and TRBJ2-1, with TRBD2 identical over 15 bases. Trimming took 3 bases from V and 10 from J; bases not matched to a gene: 10. The CDR3 is 17 amino acids. Germline values: CDR1 SGHTA, CDR2 FQGNSA. The CDR3 DNA is TGTGCCAGCAGCTTCATACCGGGACTAGCGGGAGGAGGGGAGCAGTTCTTC. It yields the protein CASSFIPGLAGGGEQFF. Drawing the rest from reference TRBV7-2 and TRBJ2-1, the complete variable domain is GAGVSQSPSNKVTEKGKDVELRCDPISGHTALYWYRQSLGQGLEFLIYFQGNSAPDKSGLPSDRFSAERTGGSVSTLTIQRTQQEDSAVYLCASSFIPGLAGGGEQFFGPGTRLTVL.

The chain recombines TRBV4-2 with TRBJ2-4; D perhaps matches TRBD1 (5 bases). This CDR3 has 15 residues. V shed 1 base and J shed 3 bases, with 10 bases lying between them. CDR1 is LGHNA, CDR2 YNFKEQ, per germline. Written as DNA, the CDR3 is TGTGCCAGCAGCCAAGCGGACACATTCAAAAACATTCAGTACTTC. Amino acids: CASSQADTFKNIQYF.

This rearrangement joins TRBV3-1 (or the pseudogene TRBV3-2) to TRBJ2-2; 9 positions match TRBD2. Germline V lookup: CDR1 LGHDT, CDR2 YNNKEL (reference sequence). The J segment lost 5 bases and the V segment lost 4 bases, leaving 5 bases of the junction unmatched. The CDR3 runs to 15 residues. CDR3 bases: TGTGCCAGCAGCCGGCGGCTAGCGGGGACCGGGGAGCTGTTTTTT. It encodes CASSRRLAGTGELFF.

The chain uses TRBV6-1 and TRBJ2-2; 7 nucleotides line up with TRBD2. This CDR3 comprises 13 residues. Trimming at V came to 3 bases and at J to 5 bases, leaving 0 bases not matched to a gene. Per germline, CDR1 MNHNS and CDR2 SASEGT. In DNA form, the CDR3 reads TGTGCCAGCAGTGATAGCGGGACCGGGGAGCTGTTTTTT. Residues: CASSDSGTGELFF.

This clone came up once. This sequence joins TRBV12-3 or TRBV12-4 and TRBJ2-5; D is perhaps TRBD2 (5 bases). V lost 3 bases to trimming and J lost 2 bases, with 7 bases between them. The CDR3 is 13 amino acids. This CDR3 reads CASSFRGQETQYF. Here the CDR3 DNA reads TGTGCCAGCAGTTTTCGGGGACAAGAGACCCAGTACTTC.

The V call is TRBV10-3, the J call TRBJ2-7; D may match TRBD1 or TRBD2 (5 bases each). Germline-derived CDR1 and CDR2 are ENHRY and SYGVKD. This CDR3 region has 15 residues. V lost 3 bases, J lost 7 bases, and 19 bases lay in between. The CDR3 bases are TGTGCCATCAGTGACAGCCAGGATTGGGACCGGGAGCAGTACTTC. It translates to CAISDSQDWDREQYF.

The J gene is TRBJ2-5, the V gene TRBV9; 12 bases are shared with TRBD1. The CDR3 is 16 amino acids. V trimming: 3 bases; J trimming: 4 bases; junction bases outside the gene matches: 7. Germline lookup yields CDR1 SGDLS and CDR2 YYNGEE. This chain's CDR3 is CASSASGTGGRETQYF. In DNA form, the CDR3 reads TGTGCCAGCAGCGCGTCCGGGACAGGGGGCCGAGAGACCCAGTACTTC.

The chain couples TRBV27 to TRBJ1-2; D possibly corresponds to TRBD1 (6 bases). Trimming removed 2 bases from V and 1 base from J, with 11 bases in between. The CDR3 sequence is 15 residues long. CDR1 and CDR2 (germline): MNHEY, SMNVEV (reference sequence). CDR3 DNA sequence: TGTGCCAGCAGTTTAAGCGGCAGGGGTAACTATGGCTACACCTTC. It encodes CASSLSGRGNYGYTF.

This clone was seen once. This rearrangement joins TRBV12-3 or TRBV12-4 to TRBJ1-1; tentatively, D is TRBD1 (6 bases). The CDR3 is made up of 13 amino acids. V lost 5 bases to trimming and J lost 4 bases, with 11 bases between them. The chain's CDR3 is CASSVQGITEAFF. The CDR3, as DNA: TGTGCCAGCAGTGTACAGGGTATCACTGAAGCTTTCTTT.

The chain has TRBV5-6 and TRBJ2-3, with 13 bases identical to TRBD2. Germline values: CDR1 SGHDT, CDR2 YYEEEE. The trim removed 4 bases at V and 2 bases at J, leaving 7 bases unmatched. CDR3 length: 17 residues. The CDR3 DNA reads as TGTGCCAGCAGCACACCTACTAGCGGGAGGGTCACAGATACGCAGTATTTT. Amino acid sequence: CASSTPTSGRVTDTQYF. Looking up the rest from reference TRBV5-6 and TRBJ2-3 gives the full variable domain: DAGVTQSPTHLIKTRGQQVTLRCSPKSGHDTVSWYQQALGQGPQFIFQYYEEEERQRGNFPDRFSGHQFPNYSSELNVNALLLGDSALYLCASSTPTSGRVTDTQYFGPGTRLTVL.

J is TRBJ2-7 and V is TRBV6-1; 9 positions match TRBD1. CDR3 length: 13 residues. Germline V gene data show CDR1 as MNHNS and CDR2 as SASEGT. Trimming cost V 3 bases and J 6 bases; bases outside gene matches: 3. Here the CDR3 DNA reads TGTGCCAGCAGTGACCGACAGGGGGGCGAGCAGTACTTC. Translated: CASSDRQGGEQYF.

This clone appeared a few times. The CDR3 loop is CASSWDRDDNSPLHF. Written as DNA, the CDR3 is TGTGCCAGCAGTTGGGACAGGGACGATAATTCACCCCTCCACTTT. This chain connects TRBV6-5 to TRBJ1-6; 9 bases map to TRBD1. Germline assignment: CDR1 MNHEY and CDR2 SVGAGI. V dropped 4 bases and J dropped 5; count of bases not matched to a gene: 3. The CDR3 consists of 15 residues.

The V call is TRBV11-2, the J call TRBJ1-6; 7 nucleotides align to TRBD1. Per germline, CDR1 SGHAT and CDR2 FQNNGV. The CDR3 sequence is 15 residues long. The trim removed 2 bases at V and 10 bases at J, leaving 8 bases unmatched. The CDR3 nucleotides read TGTGCCAGCAGCTTACGGGCAGGGGGACAGTCACCCCTCCACTTT. Its protein is CASSLRAGGQSPLHF.

The rearrangement joins TRBV20-1 to TRBJ1-1, with unresolved D. Trimming took off 3 bases at V and 0 bases at J, with 14 bases between the two ends. CDR3 length: 15 residues. Germline V lookup: CDR1 DFQATT, CDR2 SNEGSKA (reference sequence). The CDR3 DNA reads TGCAGTGCTAGTCCTGCGACACGGATGAACACTGAAGCTTTCTTT. Residues: CSASPATRMNTEAFF.

The V gene is TRBV6-4, the J gene TRBJ2-2; 8 bases align to TRBD2. Germline V gives CDR1 MRHNA, CDR2 SNTAGT. Trimming removed 3 bases from V and 3 bases from J; junction bases left unmatched: 0. The CDR3 is made up of 14 amino acids. This CDR3 is CASSELADTGELFF. DNA of the CDR3: TGTGCCAGCAGTGAACTAGCGGACACCGGGGAGCTGTTTTTT.

CDR3 nucleotides: TGTGCCAGCAGCCCTTTCTACAATGAGCAGTTCTTC. It encodes CASSPFYNEQFF. V is TRBV28 and J is TRBJ2-1, with no clear D. Trimming pared 6 bases from V and 3 bases from J, leaving 6 bases between. Per the germline V gene, CDR1 is MDHEN and CDR2 is SYDVKM. This CDR3 contains 12 residues.

The rearrangement links TRBV7-9 to TRBJ2-2; D unresolved. CDR1 and CDR2 (germline): SEHNR, FQNEAQ (reference sequence). The CDR3 is made up of 16 amino acids. V was cut by 7 bases and J by 4 bases, with 19 bases left in between. As DNA, the CDR3 is TGTGCCAGCACCAAAACTCGAGACTTGGGCACCGGGGAGCTGTTTTTT. Protein product: CASTKTRDLGTGELFF.

The genes are TRBV5-1 and TRBJ1-6; D uncertain. The V and J ends lost 4 bases and 11 bases respectively, with 16 bases between them. The CDR3 has 14 amino acids. CDR1 is SGHRS, CDR2 YFSETQ, per germline. CDR3: CASSPDMVSAPLHF. In DNA form, the CDR3 reads TGCGCCAGCAGCCCAGACATGGTTTCGGCACCCCTCCACTTT. Variable domain in full (rest from reference TRBV5-1 and TRBJ1-6): KAGVTQTPRYLIKTRGQQVTLSCSPISGHRSVSWYQQTPGQGLQFLFEYFSETQRNKGNFPGRFSGRQFSNSRSEMNVSTLELGDSALYLCASSPDMVSAPLHFGNGTRLTVT.

The chain links TRBV11-2 to TRBJ1-2; D is possibly TRBD1 (5 bases). The V gene's germline CDR1 is SGHAT and CDR2 FQNNGV. The CDR3 length is 14 residues. V lost 0 bases to trimming and J lost 8 bases, with 13 bases between them. The CDR3 DNA is TGTGCCAGCAGCTTAGAAGGGGTTTATTGGGGCTACACCTTC. Translation gives CASSLEGVYWGYTF.

The chain links TRBV11-1 to TRBJ1-1; TRBD1 matches at 8 bases. Germline loops: CDR1 SGHAT, CDR2 FQDESV (reference sequence). The CDR3 spans 13 residues. J gave up 8 bases and V 8 bases, and 10 bases lay outside the gene matches. As DNA, the CDR3 is TGTGCCAGCGGCTCGCACCGGGACAGGGAAGCTTTCTTT. As protein: CASGSHRDREAFF.

This clone has a single count. The genes are TRBV18 and TRBJ2-2, with D perhaps TRBD1 or TRBD2 (5 bases each). V was cut by 4 bases and J by 6 bases, with 18 bases left in between. CDR3 size: 16 residues. Germline assignment: CDR1 KGHSH and CDR2 LQKENI. CDR3 amino acids: CASSRHGGIQSGELFF. The CDR3 nucleotides are TGTGCCAGCTCACGGCATGGGGGTATTCAGTCCGGGGAGCTGTTTTTT. Full variable domain (outside the CDR3, taken from reference TRBV18 and TRBJ2-2): NAGVMQNPRHLVRRRGQEARLRCSPMKGHSHVYWYRQLPEEGLKFMVYLQKENIIDESGMPKERFSAEFPKEGPSILRIQQVVRGDSAAYFCASSRHGGIQSGELFFGEGSRLTVL.

The V gene is TRBV9, the J gene TRBJ2-1, with D unclear. In germline, CDR1 is SGDLS, CDR2 YYNGEE. The CDR3 totals 16 residues. Trimming took 0 bases from V and 0 from J, leaving 10 bases between them. The CDR3 DNA reads as TGTGCCAGCAGCGTAGGGACGACCAGCTCCTACAATGAGCAGTTCTTC. Its translation: CASSVGTTSSYNEQFF. Based on the CDR3 plus reference TRBV9 and TRBJ2-1, the full variable domain is DSGVTQTPKHLITATGQRVTLRCSPRSGDLSVYWYQQSLDQGLQFLIQYYNGEERAKGNILERFSAQQFPDLHSELNLSSLELGDSALYFCASSVGTTSSYNEQFFGPGTRLTVL.

A single count supports this clone. This chain links TRBV29-1 with TRBJ1-1, with D possibly matching TRBD1 (6 bases). The germline gives CDR1 SQVTM, CDR2 ANQGSEA. The CDR3 runs 13 residues. The V end was cut by 8 bases, the J end by 8 bases, with 21 bases between. CDR3 nucleotides: TGCAGCATCCGGGGGGGCGAGTCTTTGGAAGCTTTCTTT. Protein product: CSIRGGESLEAFF.

The chain has TRBV5-1 and TRBJ2-1; weak D call: TRBD1 (6 bases). This CDR3 contains 13 residues. With 6 bases removed from V and 6 bases from J, the gap between germline ends came to 13 bases. Germline V gene lookup returns CDR1 SGHRS and CDR2 YFSETQ. CDR3 DNA sequence: TGCGCCAGCACTCTGGACAGCTTCAATGAGCAGTTCTTC. Translation gives CASTLDSFNEQFF.